This passage covers 30 T cell receptor beta chains from one sample sequenced in a study of blood T cell repertoires in COVID-19. Generated by immunoSEQ multiplex PCR, the TCRdb table keeps only in-frame clones and is missing some. The sample contains 84,000 or so clones, about 85% of which appear only once. What was sequenced was peripheral blood. These receptors all come from an elderly man with active or convalescent COVID-19.

Only one count was recorded for this clone. The rearrangement links TRBV5-6 to TRBJ2-1; 10 nucleotides align to TRBD2. CDR1 and CDR2 from the germline V gene are SGHDT and YYEEEE. This CDR3 has 17 residues. V lost 4 bases and J lost 6; bases outside the gene matches: 13. This CDR3 reads CASSPSPTSGFFNEQFF. In nucleotides, the CDR3 is TGTGCCAGCAGCCCATCCCCGACTAGCGGGTTTTTCAATGAGCAGTTCTTC. Full variable domain (rest looked up from reference TRBV5-6 and TRBJ2-1): DAGVTQSPTHLIKTRGQQVTLRCSPKSGHDTVSWYQQALGQGPQFIFQYYEEEERQRGNFPDRFSGHQFPNYSSELNVNALLLGDSALYLCASSPSPTSGFFNEQFFGPGTRLTVL.

The chain couples TRBV5-1 to TRBJ2-2; 9 bases line up with TRBD2. Germline V gene sequence: CDR1 SGHRS, CDR2 YFSETQ. V dropped 6 bases and J dropped 7; count of bases not matched to a gene: 10. The CDR3 covers 15 residues. In DNA form, the CDR3 reads TGCGCCAGCACACTAGAGCGGGGGGCGATCGGGGAGCTGTTTTTT. It codes for CASTLERGAIGELFF.

This chain connects TRBV19 to TRBJ2-3; 7 bases align to TRBD1. V was clipped by 2 bases and J by 4 bases; unmatched bases: 6. Germline assignment: CDR1 LNHDA and CDR2 SQIVND (reference sequence). The CDR3 is made up of 15 amino acids. The chain's CDR3 is CASSIRDRVADTQYF. The CDR3 DNA follows: TGTGCCAGTAGTATACGAGACAGGGTGGCAGATACGCAGTATTTT.

This chain uses TRBV24-1 with TRBJ2-2, with TRBD1 matching over 10 bases. Germline V lookup: CDR1 KGHDR, CDR2 SFDVKD. This CDR3 spans 14 amino acids. V lost 12 bases and J lost 5; bases outside the gene matches: 8. CDR3 sequence (DNA): TGTGCCTCCGCCGGGACAGGGGAAACCGGGGAGCTGTTTTTT. Its protein is CASAGTGETGELFF.

This clone was recorded only once. The rearrangement joins TRBV5-1 to TRBJ2-2, with a weak D call TRBD2 (5 bases). V gave up 0 bases and J gave up 4 bases, with 13 bases separating them. The CDR3 has 16 residues. Germline V lookup: CDR1 SGHRS, CDR2 YFSETQ. The CDR3 here is CASSLAEGTGTGELFF. DNA of the CDR3: TGCGCCAGCAGCTTGGCCGAGGGAACCGGCACCGGGGAGCTGTTTTTT. Full variable domain (rest looked up from reference TRBV5-1 and TRBJ2-2): KAGVTQTPRYLIKTRGQQVTLSCSPISGHRSVSWYQQTPGQGLQFLFEYFSETQRNKGNFPGRFSGRQFSNSRSEMNVSTLELGDSALYLCASSLAEGTGTGELFFGEGSRLTVL.

This chain connects TRBV3-1 (or the pseudogene TRBV3-2) to TRBJ1-1; D is uncertain. CDR1 is LGHDT, CDR2 YNNKEL, per germline (reference sequence). The CDR3 spans 13 residues. Trimming shortened V by 1 base and J by 1 base, and 4 bases separated the two germline ends. The CDR3, as DNA: TGTGCCAGCAGCCAAGGACAGAACACTGAAGCTTTCTTT. As protein: CASSQGQNTEAFF.

The chain has TRBV4-2 and TRBJ2-6, with 14 nucleotides matching TRBD2. The CDR3 spans 20 residues. The V segment lost 6 bases and the J segment 4 bases; nucleotides outside the gene matches: 14. CDR1 LGHNA and CDR2 YNFKEQ come from the germline V gene. The chain's CDR3 is CASRHQQTSGGASGANVLTF. Written as DNA, the CDR3 is TGTGCCAGCAGGCATCAACAGACTAGCGGGGGGGCCTCGGGGGCCAACGTCCTGACTTTC.

The V and J genes are TRBV18 and TRBJ1-4; TRBD1 matches 8 bases. V shed 3 bases, J shed 6 bases, and the junction held 6 bases outside the gene matches. This CDR3 has 15 amino acids. CDR1 KGHSH and CDR2 LQKENI come from the germline V gene. The CDR3 protein is CASSPSGTGHEKLFF. CDR3 bases: TGTGCCAGCTCACCTTCCGGGACAGGACATGAAAAACTGTTTTTT.

V gene TRBV24-1 combines with J gene TRBJ2-1; TRBD1 aligns across 8 bases. CDR3 length: 13 amino acids. The junction had 3 bases not matched to a gene; V was cut back by 10 bases and J by 2 bases. Germline V gene sequence: CDR1 KGHDR, CDR2 SFDVKD. The CDR3 region is CATKDRAYNEQFF. CDR3 coding DNA: TGTGCCACGAAGGACAGGGCCTACAATGAGCAGTTCTTC.

The chain's CDR3 is CASSRQGSSNTGELFF. The CDR3 region has the DNA TGTGCCAGCAGTCGGCAGGGGAGTTCGAACACCGGGGAGCTGTTTTTT. The chain uses TRBV27 and TRBJ2-2; D might be TRBD1 (6 bases). Germline-derived CDR1 and CDR2 are MNHEY and SMNVEV (reference sequence). Trimming removed 5 bases from V and 0 bases from J, with 13 bases in between. CDR3 length: 16 residues.

J is TRBJ2-3 and V is TRBV14, with TRBD2 identical over 11 bases. The CDR3 extends over 16 amino acids. V lost 4 bases, J lost 4 bases, and 7 bases stayed unmatched. Looked up from germline, CDR1 is SGHDN and CDR2 is FVKESK. CDR3 coding DNA: TGTGCCAGCAGCCCTGTCCCGGGACTAGCGGCAGATACGCAGTATTTT. Residues: CASSPVPGLAADTQYF.

The rearrangement joins TRBV5-1 to TRBJ1-1, with D hard to call. V lost 2 bases and J lost 1, with 6 bases in between. Germline CDR1 and CDR2: SGHRS and YFSETQ. The CDR3 has 13 residues. CDR3 coding DNA: TGCGCCAGCAGCTTTACTACGAACACTGAAGCTTTCTTT. Translating gives CASSFTTNTEAFF. Using reference TRBV5-1 and TRBJ1-1 for the parts outside the CDR3, the full variable domain is KAGVTQTPRYLIKTRGQQVTLSCSPISGHRSVSWYQQTPGQGLQFLFEYFSETQRNKGNFPGRFSGRQFSNSRSEMNVSTLELGDSALYLCASSFTTNTEAFFGQGTRLTVV.

The CDR3, as DNA: TGTGCCAGCAGTTACTCTGGGCCGGAGGAACCCCAGCATTTT. Protein sequence: CASSYSGPEEPQHF. This sequence joins TRBV6-6 and TRBJ1-5; D ambiguous. V was cut by 0 bases and J by 10 bases, with 13 bases left in between. The CDR3 has 14 residues. In germline, CDR1 is MNHNY, CDR2 SVGAGI (reference sequence).

The V call is TRBV6-6, the J call TRBJ1-1, with D possibly being TRBD1 (5 bases). CDR1 is MNHNY, CDR2 SVGAGI, per germline (reference sequence). The CDR3 is made up of 16 amino acids. Trimming removed 8 bases at V and 0 bases at J, with 19 bases between. The CDR3 here is CASLTNPKTVNTEAFF. The CDR3 DNA sequence: TGTGCCAGCCTAACCAACCCGAAGACAGTGAACACTGAAGCTTTCTTT.

The chain carries TRBV6-1 and TRBJ2-7, with a weak D call TRBD1 (6 bases). V lost 3 bases and J lost 8, with 23 bases in between. Germline V gene lookup returns CDR1 MNHNS and CDR2 SASEGT. The CDR3 consists of 16 residues. The CDR3 region is CASSDPLVRAGVKQYV. The CDR3 DNA is TGTGCCAGCAGTGACCCCTTGGTCAGGGCAGGGGTCAAGCAGTACGTC.

This clone is deemed medium-sized. J is TRBJ2-3 and V is TRBV27; perhaps TRBD1 as D (6 bases). Trimming took 1 base from V and 4 from J, leaving 12 bases between them. This CDR3 spans 15 amino acids. In germline, CDR1 is MNHEY, CDR2 SMNVEV (reference sequence). The CDR3 bases are TGTGCCAGCAGTTTATACCCAGGGGTGTCAGATACGCAGTATTTT. Encoded protein: CASSLYPGVSDTQYF.

The rearrangement uses TRBV3-1 (or the pseudogene TRBV3-2) and TRBJ2-3; possible D gene TRBD2, 7 bases. The germline gives CDR1 LGHDT, CDR2 YNNKEL (reference sequence). V dropped 8 bases and J dropped 0 bases, with 15 bases sitting between them. CDR3 size: 15 residues. CDR3 in DNA: TGTGCCAGCGGGCGGGGGCTAGCTAGCACAGATACGCAGTATTTT. This encodes CASGRGLASTDTQYF.

The chain links TRBV7-3 to TRBJ1-1, with a tentative D call TRBD1 (5 bases). Between the trimmed V and J ends, which lost 5 bases and 5 bases, there was a span of 12 bases. This CDR3 region has 13 residues. Germline V gives CDR1 SGHTA, CDR2 FQGTGA. The CDR3 region is CASSQGVWTEAFF. The CDR3 DNA follows: TGTGCCAGCAGCCAAGGGGTATGGACTGAAGCTTTCTTT.

The V and J genes are TRBV5-1 and TRBJ2-5, with a weak D call TRBD2 (5 bases). The V gene lost 0 bases and the J gene lost 5 bases, with 8 bases spanning the gap. Per the germline V gene, CDR1 is SGHRS and CDR2 is YFSETQ. The CDR3 has 13 residues. The DNA of the CDR3 is TGCGCCAGCAGCTTGGCCTGGAGGGAGACCCAGTACTTC. Protein: CASSLAWRETQYF.

This chain links TRBV5-1 with TRBJ2-3; maybe TRBD2 (6 bases). This CDR3 has 16 residues. Germline-derived CDR1 and CDR2 are SGHRS and YFSETQ. Trimming removed 0 bases from V and 4 bases from J, with 15 bases in between. CDR3 bases: TGCGCCAGCAGCTTGGTTCCGCGGGAACCCCCAGATACGCAGTATTTT. Translating it yields CASSLVPREPPDTQYF.

The V and J genes are TRBV5-8 and TRBJ2-1, with D possibly being TRBD1 (6 bases). The V end lost 0 bases, the J end lost 6 bases, and 10 bases lay between the germline ends. This CDR3 is 14 amino acids long. CDR1 SGHTS and CDR2 YDEGEE come from the germline V gene. CDR3 sequence reads: CASSLGSRGNEQFF. CDR3 nucleotide sequence: TGTGCCAGCAGCTTGGGTTCCAGGGGCAATGAGCAGTTCTTC.

This clone has only one observation. V and J are TRBV29-1 and TRBJ2-5; D call uncertain. V was trimmed by 4 bases and J by 1 base, leaving 10 bases between them. Germline V gives CDR1 SQVTM, CDR2 ANQGSEA. The CDR3 is 13 residues long. CDR3 protein: CSVVVLLQETQYF. CDR3 sequence (DNA): TGCAGCGTTGTAGTCCTTCTCCAAGAGACCCAGTACTTC.

J is TRBJ1-4 and V is TRBV11-2; maybe TRBD1 (5 bases). The CDR3 runs 15 residues. Germline V gene sequence: CDR1 SGHAT, CDR2 FQNNGV. V was pared by 5 bases and J by 1 base, with 11 bases between. The CDR3 here is CASSTRQRTNEKLFF. CDR3 DNA sequence: TGTGCCAGCAGCACCCGACAGCGAACTAATGAAAAACTGTTTTTT. Full variable domain (rest looked up from reference TRBV11-2 and TRBJ1-4): EAGVAQSPRYKIIEKRQSVAFWCNPISGHATLYWYQQILGQGPKLLIQFQNNGVVDDSQLPKDRFSAERLKGVDSTLKIQPAKLEDSAVYLCASSTRQRTNEKLFFGSGTQLSVL.

This CDR3 is CASSEGGLAGRDTQYF. CDR3 DNA: TGTGCCAGCAGTGAGGGGGGACTAGCGGGACGAGATACGCAGTATTTT. The J gene is TRBJ2-3, the V gene TRBV6-1; 13 positions agree with TRBD2. Trimming removed 3 bases from V and 5 bases from J; junction bases left unmatched: 5. Germline V gives CDR1 MNHNS, CDR2 SASEGT. This CDR3 region has 16 residues.

The gene calls are TRBV6-5 and TRBJ1-2; 9 bases align to TRBD1. V lost 6 bases and J lost 5; bases outside the gene matches: 7. The V gene's germline CDR1 is MNHEY and CDR2 SVGAGI. The CDR3 runs to 14 residues. CDR3 region: CASRPGQGIYGYTF. CDR3 in DNA: TGTGCCAGCAGACCCGGACAGGGGATTTATGGCTACACCTTC.

This chain connects TRBV11-3 to TRBJ2-1; the match to TRBD2 covers 7 bases. CDR1 is SGHNT and CDR2 is YENEEA in the germline V gene. Trimming took 3 bases from V and 4 from J; bases not matched to a gene: 9. The CDR3 loop spans 16 amino acids. The DNA for the CDR3 is TGTGCCAGCAGCTTTCGTCGGGGGAGGGCTTACAATGAGCAGTTCTTC. Its protein is CASSFRRGRAYNEQFF.

This clone has just one count. The V gene is TRBV7-9, the J gene TRBJ1-3; 8 nucleotides line up with TRBD1. Germline values: CDR1 SEHNR, CDR2 FQNEAQ (reference sequence). This CDR3 spans 15 amino acids. V shed 2 bases, J shed 2 bases, and the junction held 2 bases outside the gene matches. CDR3 residues: CASSLTGGTGNTIYF. The CDR3 coding sequence is TGTGCCAGCAGCTTAACAGGGGGGACTGGAAACACCATATATTTT.

The rearrangement joins TRBV6-6 to TRBJ2-1, with a tentative D call TRBD2 (6 bases). V lost 8 bases and J lost 1, with 12 bases in between. The length of the CDR3 is 14 residues. Germline CDR1 is MNHNY and CDR2 is SVGAGI (reference sequence). CDR3: CASRGGASYNEQFF. CDR3 nucleotide sequence: TGTGCCAGCCGTGGCGGGGCTTCCTACAATGAGCAGTTCTTC.

J is TRBJ2-1 and V is TRBV7-2; D might be TRBD2 (6 bases). This CDR3 region has 12 residues. Between the trimmed V and J ends, which lost 5 bases and 12 bases, there was a span of 14 bases. CDR1 and CDR2 (germline): SGHTA, FQGNSA. CDR3 bases: TGTGCCAGCAGCCAGCCCCTTAGCGGGCAGTTCTTC. This encodes CASSQPLSGQFF.

This clone was seen once. The V and J genes are TRBV11-3 and TRBJ2-1; TRBD2 aligns across 7 bases. The CDR3 has 13 residues. Unmatched junction bases numbered 5, after V lost 4 bases and J lost 8 bases. From germline, CDR1 is SGHNT and CDR2 YENEEA. CDR3 nucleotide sequence: TGTGCCAGCAGCTCGGGGGAGGGGTATGAGCAGTTCTTC. Translating gives CASSSGEGYEQFF.